The subject of this entry is one TCR beta chain. The target antigen is unknown. This entry belongs to a study of human thymus T cells. Overall study results and limits: Related work found strong thymic repertoire overlap between unrelated individuals. Apparent bias marked the V and J gene usage of thymic and blood repertoires.

TCRdb's copy holds only in-frame clones and misses some; the assay was immunoSEQ multiplex PCR. The sample yields about 78,000 clones, roughly 97% seen once. Germline CDR1 reads MNHNY; CDR2 reads SVGAGI (reference sequence). Trimming pared 3 bases from V and 1 base from J, leaving 15 bases between. The length of the CDR3 is 16 residues. Thymus tissue for the work was resected from patients undergoing corrective heart surgery. The TCR comes from a boy under two years old with a congenital heart defect but otherwise immunologically healthy. V gene TRBV6-6 combines with J gene TRBJ1-1; no firm D call. The material sequenced was thymus tissue. CDR3 in DNA: TGTGCCAGCAGTTATAGGAAAAAGACTCGGAACACTGAAGCTTTCTTT. It translates to CASSYRKKTRNTEAFF.